A single sample is the source of the 23 T cell receptor beta chains below, sequenced in a study of cytomegalovirus exposure and HLA in healthy donors. The study ran its PCR with 60 Vbeta and 13 Jbeta primers. Clones were sequenced by immunoSEQ multiplex PCR, and TCRdb holds only the in-frame ones, with some missing. The table shows 150,000 or so clones, with 76% occurring only once. The sample comprised PBMCs. These receptors were taken from a male donor in good health and CMV-seronegative.

The chain carries TRBV6-6 and TRBJ2-7; D not certain. This CDR3 spans 15 amino acids. Trimming shortened V by 0 bases and J by 0 bases, and 9 bases separated the two germline ends. Germline CDR1 MNHNY, CDR2 SVGAGI (reference sequence). The CDR3 region is CASSYSSADSYEQYF. The CDR3 DNA reads as TGTGCCAGCAGTTACTCTTCGGCGGACTCCTACGAGCAGTACTTC.

The chain employs TRBV6-6 and TRBJ1-5, with D possibly matching TRBD1 (5 bases). The CDR3 covers 14 residues. The germline gives CDR1 MNHNY, CDR2 SVGAGI (reference sequence). Trimming cost V 5 bases and J 6 bases, with 14 bases left between them. CDR3 coding DNA: TGTGCCAGCAGTCTCGGGGGTATTGGTCAGCCCCAGCATTTT. It translates to CASSLGGIGQPQHF.

This chain links TRBV5-8 with TRBJ2-7; 8 bases map to TRBD1. Germline loops: CDR1 SGHTS, CDR2 YDEGEE. Germline trimming cut 3 bases from V and 2 bases from J; bases unmatched to any gene: 10. The CDR3 covers 16 residues. The CDR3 protein is CASSSFQGAQTYEQYF. The CDR3 nucleotides read TGTGCCAGCAGCTCTTTCCAGGGGGCGCAAACCTACGAGCAGTACTTC. The full variable domain, its missing parts supplied by reference TRBV5-8 and TRBJ2-7, is EAGVTQSPTHLIKTRGQQATLRCSPISGHTSVYWYQQALGLGLQFLLWYDEGEERNRGNFPPRFSGRQFPNYSSELNVNALELEDSALYLCASSSFQGAQTYEQYFGPGTRLTVT.

This clone appeared a few times. V is TRBV2 and J is TRBJ2-7; TRBD1 aligns across 9 bases. Germline lookup yields CDR1 SNHLY and CDR2 FYNNEI. The CDR3 length is 14 residues. With 11 bases clipped from V and 10 bases from J, the junction kept 18 bases outside the gene matches. The CDR3 DNA follows: TGTGCCGGACGACAGGGGGGAGACTCTACAAACCAGTACTTC. Translation gives CAGRQGGDSTNQYF.

This chain connects TRBV27 to TRBJ2-1; 11 bases map to TRBD2. The CDR3 runs to 16 residues. Germline-derived CDR1 and CDR2 are MNHEY and SMNVEV (reference sequence). J gave up 9 bases and V 3 bases, and 10 bases lay outside the gene matches. Written as DNA, the CDR3 is TGTGCCAGCAGTTTCTCCGCCGGGACTAGCGGAAGTGAGCAGTTCTTC. Encoded protein: CASSFSAGTSGSEQFF.

The count of this clone is one. The V call is TRBV20-1, the J call TRBJ2-7; D unclear. Germline V lookup: CDR1 DFQATT, CDR2 SNEGSKA (reference sequence). Trimming left V 6 bases short and J 3 bases short, with 9 bases between. The CDR3 contains 11 residues. CDR3 in amino acids: CSAAKLYEQYF. In DNA form, the CDR3 reads TGCAGTGCCGCGAAACTCTACGAGCAGTACTTC.

The chain recombines TRBV5-1 with TRBJ1-5, with 9 bases matching TRBD1. The length of the CDR3 is 16 residues. The V segment lost 4 bases and the J segment 4 bases; nucleotides outside the gene matches: 9. Germline V gene lookup returns CDR1 SGHRS and CDR2 YFSETQ. The CDR3 sequence: CASSVSGQGGNQPQHF. The CDR3 nucleotides are TGCGCCAGCAGCGTCTCGGGACAGGGAGGAAATCAGCCCCAGCATTTT.

This clone was counted a single time. The chain is built from TRBV7-9 and TRBJ2-2; 7 bases fit TRBD1. Germline CDR1 and CDR2: SEHNR and FQNEAQ (reference sequence). J was trimmed by 1 base and V by 3 bases; bases with no gene match: 5. The CDR3 runs to 16 residues. The chain's CDR3 is CASSLGRTGNTGELFF. In nucleotides, the CDR3 is TGTGCCAGCAGCTTGGGAAGGACAGGGAACACCGGGGAGCTGTTTTTT. The full variable domain, completed using reference TRBV7-9 and TRBJ2-2, is DTGVSQNPRHKITKRGQNVTFRCDPISEHNRLYWYRQTLGQGPEFLTYFQNEAQLEKSRLLSDRFSAERPKGSFSTLEIQRTEQGDSAMYLCASSLGRTGNTGELFFGEGSRLTVL.

The V call is TRBV28, the J call TRBJ2-3; the D gene is possibly TRBD2 (6 bases). Germline lookup yields CDR1 MDHEN and CDR2 SYDVKM. CDR3 length: 14 amino acids. Trimming cost V 7 bases and J 3 bases, with 14 bases left between them. CDR3 protein: CASKRGGETDTQYF. CDR3 in DNA: TGTGCCAGCAAAAGAGGCGGGGAAACAGATACGCAGTATTTT. The full variable domain, rest sourced from reference TRBV28 and TRBJ2-3, is DVKVTQSSRYLVKRTGEKVFLECVQDMDHENMFWYRQDPGLGLRLIYFSYDVKMKEKGDIPEGYSVSREKKERFSLILESASTNQTSMYLCASKRGGETDTQYFGPGTRLTVL.

This clone has a single count. The chain uses TRBV5-1 and TRBJ2-7; TRBD1 matches at 7 bases. The germline CDR1 and CDR2 sequences are SGHRS and YFSETQ. The CDR3 is 13 residues long. V trimming: 3 bases; J trimming: 4 bases; junction bases outside the gene matches: 4. In nucleotides, the CDR3 is TGCGCCAGCAGCTGGGACAGATCTTACGAGCAGTACTTC. Translating it yields CASSWDRSYEQYF.

The chain is built from TRBV2 and TRBJ2-2; D perhaps matches TRBD1 (5 bases). V was shortened by 8 bases and J by 7 bases, with 14 bases between the two germline ends. The V gene's germline CDR1 is SNHLY and CDR2 FYNNEI. The CDR3 spans 13 residues. CDR3 sequence (DNA): TGTGCCAGCGGAGACAGCCCTCTCGGGGAGCTGTTTTTT. This translates into CASGDSPLGELFF. The whole variable domain, filled in from reference TRBV2 and TRBJ2-2, reads EPEVTQTPSHQVTQMGQEVILRCVPISNHLYFYWYRQILGQKVEFLVSFYNNEISEKSEIFDDQFSVERPDGSNFTLKIRSTKLEDSAMYFCASGDSPLGELFFGEGSRLTVL.

The V call is TRBV4-1, the J call TRBJ2-3; perhaps TRBD1 as D (5 bases). Trimming left V 5 bases short and J 5 bases short, with 11 bases between. The germline CDR1 and CDR2 sequences are MGHRA and YSYEKL. This CDR3 comprises 13 residues. The CDR3 DNA reads as TGCGCCAGCAGCGAACACAGGTTAGATACGCAGTATTTT. Its translation is CASSEHRLDTQYF.

The V and J genes are TRBV7-9 and TRBJ2-6, with 8 bases that match TRBD1. Trimming at V came to 6 bases and at J to 0 bases, leaving 10 bases not matched to a gene. The V gene's germline CDR1 is SEHNR and CDR2 FQNEAQ (reference sequence). The CDR3 is made up of 18 amino acids. The CDR3 loop reads CASRRPGQASSGANVLTF. The DNA of the CDR3 is TGTGCCAGCAGGCGTCCGGGACAGGCGAGCTCTGGGGCCAACGTCCTGACTTTC.

CDR3 bases: TGCGCCAGCAGCTTGGGACTAGCGGTTTACAATGAGCAGTTCTTC. This translates into CASSLGLAVYNEQFF. J is TRBJ2-1 and V is TRBV5-1, with TRBD2 identical over 9 bases. The germline V gene encodes CDR1 SGHRS and CDR2 YFSETQ. The V and J ends lost 0 bases and 4 bases, in that order; junction bases with no gene match: 2. This CDR3 contains 15 residues.

The chain uses TRBV28 and TRBJ2-7; 7 bases agree with TRBD1. V was clipped by 6 bases and J by 3 bases; unmatched bases: 11. This CDR3 has 15 amino acids. Looked up from germline, CDR1 is MDHEN and CDR2 is SYDVKM. The CDR3 coding sequence is TGTGCCAGCAGCCCAGGGACAGTTAAGAACTACGAGCAGTACTTC. It is translated as CASSPGTVKNYEQYF. The whole variable domain, remainder taken from reference TRBV28 and TRBJ2-7, is DVKVTQSSRYLVKRTGEKVFLECVQDMDHENMFWYRQDPGLGLRLIYFSYDVKMKEKGDIPEGYSVSREKKERFSLILESASTNQTSMYLCASSPGTVKNYEQYFGPGTRLTVT.

The rearrangement joins TRBV2 to TRBJ2-2; TRBD2 is a possible D gene (6 bases). The germline V gene encodes CDR1 SNHLY and CDR2 FYNNEI. This CDR3 region has 15 residues. V was trimmed by 1 base and J by 3 bases, leaving 9 bases between them. The CDR3 is CASSEVGGDTGELFF. The CDR3 DNA reads as TGTGCCAGCAGTGAAGTGGGGGGAGACACCGGGGAGCTGTTTTTT.

V and J are TRBV5-6 and TRBJ2-7; TRBD2 is a possible D gene (5 bases). The CDR3 consists of 14 residues. Germline CDR1 and CDR2: SGHDT and YYEEEE. Trimming shortened V by 0 bases and J by 3 bases, and 10 bases separated the two germline ends. CDR3 nucleotide sequence: TGTGCCAGCAGCTTGGCAAGCGGAGTCTACGAGCAGTACTTC. Protein: CASSLASGVYEQYF. Using reference TRBV5-6 and TRBJ2-7 for the parts outside the CDR3, the full variable domain is DAGVTQSPTHLIKTRGQQVTLRCSPKSGHDTVSWYQQALGQGPQFIFQYYEEEERQRGNFPDRFSGHQFPNYSSELNVNALLLGDSALYLCASSLASGVYEQYFGPGTRLTVT.

This clone was detected a few times. This sequence joins TRBV19 and TRBJ2-1; possible D gene TRBD1, 6 bases. The CDR3 has 15 residues. Germline V gives CDR1 LNHDA, CDR2 SQIVND (reference sequence). V was pared by 6 bases and J by 0 bases, with 12 bases between. This CDR3 is CASRVPGHSYNEQFF. In DNA form, the CDR3 reads TGTGCCAGTAGGGTTCCGGGACACTCCTACAATGAGCAGTTCTTC.

J is TRBJ2-7 and V is TRBV10-3, with D possibly being TRBD1 (6 bases). CDR1 and CDR2 (germline): ENHRY, SYGVKD. The CDR3 sequence is 16 residues long. V lost 0 bases, J lost 5 bases, and 17 bases lay in between. The CDR3 loop is CAISESGVVRGNEQYF. In DNA form, the CDR3 reads TGTGCCATCAGTGAGTCTGGCGTGGTCAGGGGCAACGAGCAGTACTTC.

This rearrangement joins TRBV30 to TRBJ2-7, with 9 nucleotides matching TRBD2. CDR1 is GTSNPN, CDR2 SVGIG, per germline (reference sequence). Losses at the gene ends were 5 bases for V and 6 bases for J; bases not matched to a gene: 8. The CDR3 spans 13 residues. The CDR3 DNA reads TGTGCCTGGCGGCGGGAGGGCCTTTCCGAGCAGTACTTC. The encoded protein is CAWRREGLSEQYF.

V and J are TRBV28 and TRBJ1-1; TRBD1 matches 7 bases. CDR3 length equals 14 residues. Looked up from germline, CDR1 is MDHEN and CDR2 is SYDVKM. V lost 4 bases, J lost 1 base, and 3 bases stayed unmatched. DNA of the CDR3: TGTGCCAGCAGTTGGGACAGCTCGAACACTGAAGCTTTCTTT. Translation gives CASSWDSSNTEAFF.

This clone was found once. The chain links TRBV19 to TRBJ1-2; D uncertain. V lost 6 bases, J lost 2 bases, and 7 bases lay in between. The germline V gene encodes CDR1 LNHDA and CDR2 SQIVND (reference sequence). The CDR3 consists of 12 residues. The CDR3 region has the DNA TGTGCCAGTAGAACAAACAACTATGGCTACACCTTC. Protein sequence: CASRTNNYGYTF.

V and J are TRBV7-8 and TRBJ1-5, with a tentative D call TRBD1 (6 bases). The CDR3 totals 15 residues. Germline CDR1 reads SGHVS; CDR2 reads FQNEAQ. The V end was cut by 0 bases, the J end by 7 bases, with 13 bases between. The CDR3 nucleotides read TGTGCCAGCAGCTTAGCGGTAGGGGGTGAACAGCCCCAGCATTTT. It specifies CASSLAVGGEQPQHF. The full variable domain, completed using reference TRBV7-8 and TRBJ1-5, is GAGVSQSPRYKVAKRGQDVALRCDPISGHVSLFWYQQALGQGPEFLTYFQNEAQLDKSGLPSDRFFAERPEGSVSTLKIQRTQQEDSAVYLCASSLAVGGEQPQHFGDGTRLSIL.